Below, 26 T cell receptor beta chains from the same sample are listed, as sequenced in a study of human T cells and chemical hapten exposure. Time point in this sample: patch test 2, 6 weeks after DPC sensitization. Treatment meaning: therapeutic diphenylcyclopropenone sensitization with weekly scalp DPC. Each CDR3 protein gets one entry after TCRdb re-called the RACE reads with MiXCR. Counted here are around 67,000 distinct CDR3 sequences, 8.5% to 9% occurring once; the ten biggest clones make up roughly 3.8%. Source: whole blood, taken in connection with sensitization to the hapten diphenylcyclopropenone (DPC). The receptor set was obtained from a woman in her 50s with alopecia areata. Some clones in this sample may be carry-over from other donors' samples.

Ten or more counts support this clonotype. V and J are TRBV6-5 and TRBJ1-6; D is unclear. The CDR3 runs to 13 residues. V was shortened by 2 bases and J by 11 bases, with 10 bases between the two germline ends. Germline-derived CDR1 and CDR2 are MNHEY and SVGAGI. CDR3 sequence: CASSYKVTAPLHF. The CDR3 DNA reads TGTGCCAGCAGTTACAAGGTTACGGCACCCCTCCACTTT.

At least ten counts were recorded for this clonotype. This sequence joins TRBV20-1 and TRBJ1-3; D ambiguous. Between the trimmed V and J ends, which lost 2 bases and 0 bases, there was a span of 5 bases. Germline values: CDR1 DFQATT, CDR2 SNEGSKA (reference sequence). The CDR3 consists of 13 residues. In DNA form, the CDR3 reads TGCAGTGCTAGAATCCCCTCTGGAAACACCATATATTTT. The encoded protein is CSARIPSGNTIYF.

This clonotype was seen more than once but under ten times. The rearrangement links TRBV29-1 to TRBJ1-4, with D tentatively TRBD1 (6 bases). Per the germline V gene, CDR1 is SQVTM and CDR2 is ANQGSEA. The CDR3 runs to 11 residues. DNA for the CDR3: TGCCTTGACAGGTTGGAAGAAAAACTGTTTTTT. It translates to CLDRLEEKLFF.

This clonotype appeared a few times. The rearrangement joins TRBV20-1 to TRBJ2-1; D might be TRBD2 (6 bases). Trimming pared 6 bases from V and 4 bases from J, leaving 19 bases between. Germline V CDR1 and CDR2: DFQATT, SNEGSKA (reference sequence). The CDR3 sequence is 15 residues long. DNA for the CDR3: TGCAGTGCCTCCCAGGCAATGGGGACTTACAATGAGCAGTTCTTC. It yields the protein CSASQAMGTYNEQFF.

This clonotype showed up just a few times. The J gene is TRBJ2-7, the V gene TRBV18; 8 bases are shared with TRBD1. The ends lost 4 bases at V and 0 bases at J; junction bases unmatched: 5. The CDR3 loop spans 15 amino acids. The germline gives CDR1 KGHSH, CDR2 LQKENI. The CDR3 loop reads CASSRDRSSSYEQYF. As DNA, the CDR3 is TGTGCCAGCTCACGGGACAGGTCAAGCTCCTACGAGCAGTACTTC.

This chain uses TRBV7-2 with TRBJ2-7, with D possibly TRBD2 on 6 matching bases. The CDR3 is made up of 15 amino acids. V lost 6 bases and J lost 4, with 19 bases in between. Germline loops: CDR1 SGHTA, CDR2 FQGNSA. The DNA of the CDR3 is TGTGCCAGCAGTCTAGTGGCGGGGCAAGGATACGAGCAGTACTTC. This codes for CASSLVAGQGYEQYF.

The table lists this clonotype with a few counts. This sequence joins TRBV2 and TRBJ2-7; D not certain. V was clipped by 6 bases and J by 2 bases, with 2 bases between them. Looked up from germline, CDR1 is SNHLY and CDR2 is FYNNEI. This CDR3 comprises 10 residues. The CDR3 spells CASRTYEQYF. For the CDR3, the DNA is TGTGCCAGCAGAACCTACGAGCAGTACTTC. Supplemented by reference TRBV2 and TRBJ2-7, the full variable domain reads EPEVTQTPSHQVTQMGQEVILRCVPISNHLYFYWYRQILGQKVEFLVSFYNNEISEKSEIFDDQFSVERPDGSNFTLKIRSTKLEDSAMYFCASRTYEQYFGPGTRLTVT.

This clonotype was counted at least ten times. J is TRBJ1-5 and V is TRBV28; possible D gene TRBD1, 5 bases. In germline, CDR1 is MDHEN, CDR2 SYDVKM. This CDR3 spans 14 amino acids. V was cut by 6 bases and J by 4 bases, with 13 bases left in between. CDR3 DNA sequence: TGTGCCAGCAGCCTCCTCAAGGGGAATCAGCCCCAGCATTTT. Encoded protein: CASSLLKGNQPQHF. The full variable domain, its missing parts supplied by reference TRBV28 and TRBJ1-5, is DVKVTQSSRYLVKRTGEKVFLECVQDMDHENMFWYRQDPGLGLRLIYFSYDVKMKEKGDIPEGYSVSREKKERFSLILESASTNQTSMYLCASSLLKGNQPQHFGDGTRLSIL.

This clonotype was observed at least ten times. The chain carries TRBV5-1 and TRBJ1-1; D call uncertain. Trimming stripped 2 bases from V and 2 bases from J, with 10 bases between. CDR3 length equals 14 residues. CDR1 SGHRS and CDR2 YFSETQ come from the germline V gene. CDR3 protein: CASSLMGYNTEAFF. In DNA, the CDR3 is TGCGCCAGCAGCTTAATGGGGTATAACACTGAAGCTTTCTTT.

There are a few counts of this clonotype. V is TRBV10-2 and J is TRBJ2-7; D is perhaps TRBD2 (6 bases). Germline values: CDR1 WSHSY, CDR2 SAAADI. The V and J ends lost 4 bases and 2 bases respectively, with 12 bases between them. This CDR3 is 14 amino acids long. The CDR3 coding sequence is TGCGCCAGCAGTGCGGCGGGGCCGCCCTACGAGCAGTACTTC. The encoded protein is CASSAAGPPYEQYF.

V is TRBV5-5 and J is TRBJ2-2; the match to TRBD2 covers 7 bases. With 3 bases clipped from V and 1 base from J, the junction kept 6 bases outside the gene matches. The CDR3 is made up of 16 amino acids. Germline CDR1 SGHKS, CDR2 YYEKEE (reference sequence). The CDR3 sequence is CASSSSAGMNTGELFF. DNA for the CDR3: TGTGCCAGCAGCTCATCAGCGGGAATGAACACCGGGGAGCTGTTTTTT.

J is TRBJ2-4 and V is TRBV7-2; 8 positions agree with TRBD1. Per the germline V gene, CDR1 is SGHTA and CDR2 is FQGNSA. Germline trimming cut 6 bases from V and 3 bases from J; bases unmatched to any gene: 10. This CDR3 has 16 residues. The CDR3 DNA reads TGTGCCAGCAGTCGCTCAGGGGGCCCCTTCAAAAACATTCAGTACTTC. Its protein product is CASSRSGGPFKNIQYF.

The chain combines TRBV10-3 with TRBJ2-5; the D gene could be TRBD1 or TRBD2 (5 bases each). The CDR3 has 14 amino acids. Between the trimmed V and J ends, which lost 3 bases and 3 bases, there was a span of 11 bases. Looked up from germline, CDR1 is ENHRY and CDR2 is SYGVKD. The CDR3: CAISDRLGEETQYF. In DNA form, the CDR3 reads TGTGCCATCAGTGATCGGTTGGGGGAAGAGACCCAGTACTTC.

The J gene is TRBJ1-6, the V gene TRBV2, with D perhaps TRBD1 (6 bases). The germline V gene encodes CDR1 SNHLY and CDR2 FYNNEI. The CDR3 is 14 residues long. V gave up 7 bases and J gave up 4 bases, with 11 bases separating them. In DNA, the CDR3 is TGTGCCAGCAAATCCGGACAGTATAATTCACCCCTCCACTTT. It specifies CASKSGQYNSPLHF. The variable domain in full, completed from reference TRBV2 and TRBJ1-6, reads EPEVTQTPSHQVTQMGQEVILRCVPISNHLYFYWYRQILGQKVEFLVSFYNNEISEKSEIFDDQFSVERPDGSNFTLKIRSTKLEDSAMYFCASKSGQYNSPLHFGNGTRLTVT.

The gene calls are TRBV28 and TRBJ2-7, with D perhaps TRBD1 (6 bases). Germline values: CDR1 MDHEN, CDR2 SYDVKM. Trimming left V 6 bases short and J 1 base short, with 13 bases between. The CDR3 loop spans 14 amino acids. CDR3 sequence reads: CASRKTGSSYEQYF. CDR3 coding DNA: TGTGCCAGCAGGAAAACAGGGTCTTCCTACGAGCAGTACTTC. Supplemented by reference TRBV28 and TRBJ2-7, the full variable domain reads DVKVTQSSRYLVKRTGEKVFLECVQDMDHENMFWYRQDPGLGLRLIYFSYDVKMKEKGDIPEGYSVSREKKERFSLILESASTNQTSMYLCASRKTGSSYEQYFGPGTRLTVT.

The chain has TRBV18 and TRBJ2-5, with D unclear. Germline V gene lookup returns CDR1 KGHSH and CDR2 LQKENI. The CDR3 sequence is 14 residues long. With 2 bases removed from V and 3 bases from J, the gap between germline ends came to 10 bases. The CDR3 DNA follows: TGTGCCAGCTCACCATCCCGCAGTGAAGAGACCCAGTACTTC. Amino acid sequence: CASSPSRSEETQYF. The variable domain in full, with the rest retrieved from reference TRBV18 and TRBJ2-5, is NAGVMQNPRHLVRRRGQEARLRCSPMKGHSHVYWYRQLPEEGLKFMVYLQKENIIDESGMPKERFSAEFPKEGPSILRIQQVVRGDSAAYFCASSPSRSEETQYFGPGTRLLVL.

This clonotype has ten or more counts. The rearrangement joins TRBV24-1 to TRBJ2-1; 11 positions agree with TRBD2. V dropped 2 bases and J dropped 6; count of bases not matched to a gene: 8. CDR3 length: 17 residues. Germline CDR1 is KGHDR and CDR2 is SFDVKD. CDR3 residues: CATSDSIAGGPVNEQFF. CDR3 nucleotide sequence: TGTGCCACCAGTGATTCGATAGCGGGAGGGCCAGTCAATGAGCAGTTCTTC.

The chain recombines TRBV7-9 with TRBJ1-1, with 7 bases aligning to TRBD1. Germline lookup yields CDR1 SEHNR and CDR2 FQNEAQ (reference sequence). The ends lost 5 bases at V and 4 bases at J; junction bases unmatched: 7. The CDR3 runs 14 residues. The CDR3 nucleotides are TGTGCCAGCAGCCCAGGGGGTAGGTCCACTGAAGCTTTCTTT. Its translation is CASSPGGRSTEAFF.

The CDR3 DNA reads TGTGCCACTCCCGGGGCGGAGGACACCGGGGAGCTGTTTTTT. Amino acid sequence: CATPGAEDTGELFF. V gene TRBV7-9 combines with J gene TRBJ2-2, with D possibly being TRBD1 or TRBD2 (5 bases each). CDR1 is SEHNR, CDR2 FQNEAQ, per germline (reference sequence). The CDR3 is 14 amino acids. Between the trimmed V and J ends, which lost 10 bases and 3 bases, there was a span of 15 bases.

This clonotype was counted between two and nine times. This chain links TRBV5-1 with TRBJ1-4, with 9 bases that match TRBD1. CDR3 length: 15 amino acids. CDR1 is SGHRS and CDR2 is YFSETQ in the germline V gene. Unmatched junction bases numbered 8, after V lost 4 bases and J lost 7 bases. CDR3 loop: CASSPPGQGGEKLFF. CDR3 coding DNA: TGCGCCAGCAGCCCCCCGGGACAGGGTGGTGAAAAACTGTTTTTT.

This clonotype was observed many times. The rearrangement joins TRBV20-1 to TRBJ2-7; no clear D gene. Trimming stripped 1 base from V and 12 bases from J, with 13 bases between. Germline-derived CDR1 and CDR2 are DFQATT and SNEGSKA (reference sequence). This CDR3 has 11 amino acids. The CDR3 DNA follows: TGCAGTGCTAGAGGATCCCCGGGTTCGTACTTC. It specifies CSARGSPGSYF.

This clonotype was seen a handful of times. The chain couples TRBV27 to TRBJ1-2, with D tentatively TRBD1 (6 bases). The CDR3 covers 17 residues. Germline V gives CDR1 MNHEY, CDR2 SMNVEV (reference sequence). The germline V and J ends were trimmed by 5 bases and 3 bases, with 22 bases remaining between them. The CDR3 loop is CASSPQELHRVDYGYTF. Written as DNA, the CDR3 is TGTGCCAGCAGTCCCCAGGAATTGCACAGGGTTGACTATGGCTACACCTTC.

This clonotype showed up just a few times. This chain connects TRBV24-1 to TRBJ1-1, with 9 nucleotides matching TRBD1. The ends lost 9 bases at V and 4 bases at J; junction bases unmatched: 8. CDR3 length: 14 residues. Germline lookup yields CDR1 KGHDR and CDR2 SFDVKD. CDR3 sequence (DNA): TGTGCCACCCGAAAGGGACAGGGCCCCACTGAAGCTTTCTTT. This encodes CATRKGQGPTEAFF.

V usage is TRBV29-1 and J usage is TRBJ2-3, with D possibly being TRBD1 or TRBD2 (5 bases each). The CDR3 consists of 11 residues. The germline gives CDR1 SQVTM, CDR2 ANQGSEA. Trimming took 6 bases from V and 4 from J, leaving 8 bases between them. In DNA, the CDR3 is TGCAGCGTGGGGGAGTCAGATACGCAGTATTTT. Amino acid sequence: CSVGESDTQYF.

This clonotype was counted ten times or more. The chain is built from TRBV6-5 and TRBJ1-2; tentatively, D is TRBD1 (5 bases). This CDR3 spans 13 amino acids. Trimming took 4 bases from V and 9 from J, leaving 15 bases between them. Per germline, CDR1 MNHEY and CDR2 SVGAGI. CDR3 amino acids: CASSFGHSERYTF. The DNA for the CDR3 is TGTGCCAGCAGTTTCGGACACTCAGAGCGCTACACCTTC.

Ten or more counts support this clonotype. The chain combines TRBV12-3 or TRBV12-4 with TRBJ1-1, with 9 bases fitting TRBD1. CDR3 length equals 14 residues. The V segment lost 2 bases and the J segment 9 bases; nucleotides outside the gene matches: 7. The CDR3 nucleotides are TGTGCCAGCAGTTTACCTCAACAGGGGGCGCAAGCTTTCTTT. Protein sequence: CASSLPQQGAQAFF.